Following are 25 T cell receptor beta chains from one sample sequenced in a study of T-cell memory formation after mild COVID-19 (dated by TCRdb to the early 2020s). The library was made by 5' RACE. These reads were obtained on an Illumina NovaSeq 6000. TCRdb reran the public reads through fastp at Q25 and MiXCR, keeping productive beta chains. Here each entry gathers all rows of one CDR3 protein and keeps the most common genes and DNA. In this sample the table shows 530,000 or so distinct CDR3 sequences, around 16% of which occur a single time. The ten biggest clones cover roughly 7.8% of the sample. The source material was PBMCs or a T cell subset sorted from them (not recorded which). The receptor source for this set is an adult woman who had mild COVID-19 (a few samples of this study predate the infection). The sample titles of this study are shuffled in the database, so cell type and time point are left out; the donor was told from shared clones.

The V and J genes are TRBV14 and TRBJ1-2; D remains unclear. Germline CDR1 and CDR2: SGHDN and FVKESK. The CDR3 sequence is 16 residues long. V dropped 0 bases and J dropped 4 bases, with 15 bases sitting between them. CDR3 bases: TGTGCCAGCAGCCAAGATGTGACGTGGACGGTCTATGGCTACACCTTC. It specifies CASSQDVTWTVYGYTF.

The chain is built from TRBV20-1 and TRBJ2-7; unclear D gene. Germline CDR1 and CDR2: DFQATT and SNEGSKA (reference sequence). The CDR3 runs to 11 residues. V dropped 5 bases and J dropped 9 bases, with 14 bases sitting between them. The CDR3 DNA reads TGCAGTGCTTTCATTTACGAGTGGCAGTACTTC. Translation gives CSAFIYEWQYF.

This sequence joins TRBV7-6 and TRBJ2-3; tentative D call: TRBD2 (6 bases). The CDR3 contains 12 residues. The ends were cut back, 5 bases at V and 9 bases at J, with 12 bases in the middle. From germline, CDR1 is SGHVS and CDR2 FNYEAQ. The CDR3 here is CASSHPGVTQYF. DNA of the CDR3: TGTGCCAGCAGCCATCCGGGGGTGACGCAGTATTTT.

The chain is built from TRBV6-2 or TRBV6-3 and TRBJ2-5, with TRBD2 matching over 12 bases. V shed 6 bases, J shed 5 bases, and the junction held 10 bases outside the gene matches. Looked up from germline, CDR1 is MNHEY and CDR2 is SVGEGT. There are 16 residues in the CDR3. DNA for the CDR3: TGTGCCAGCAGGGACACTAGACTAGCGGGAGTGGAGACCCAGTACTTC. Translated: CASRDTRLAGVETQYF.

The rearrangement links TRBV6-6 to TRBJ2-3; 8 nucleotides line up with TRBD2. The CDR3 runs to 16 residues. The germline V gene encodes CDR1 MNHNY and CDR2 SVGAGI (reference sequence). J gave up 1 base and V 4 bases, and 7 bases lay outside the gene matches. CDR3 sequence: CASSFGGAGRTDTQYF. In DNA, the CDR3 is TGTGCCAGCAGTTTCGGGGGGGCGGGGCGCACAGATACGCAGTATTTT.

The chain carries TRBV6-2 or TRBV6-3 and TRBJ2-5, with TRBD2 matching 12 bases. CDR3 length: 15 residues. Germline V gives CDR1 MNHEY, CDR2 SVGEGT. V was pared by 5 bases and J by 4 bases, with 5 bases of the junction left unmatched. The chain's CDR3 is CASSPSGRAGETQYF. CDR3 sequence (DNA): TGTGCCAGCAGTCCTAGCGGGAGGGCCGGAGAGACCCAGTACTTC.

This clonotype was picked up a small number of times. V gene TRBV5-1 combines with J gene TRBJ2-7, with 10 bases lining up with TRBD2. CDR3 length equals 15 residues. Germline-derived CDR1 and CDR2 are SGHRS and YFSETQ. V lost 3 bases, J lost 2 bases, and 5 bases stayed unmatched. Here the CDR3 reads CASSSIAGGAYEQYF. In DNA form, the CDR3 reads TGCGCCAGCAGCTCAATAGCGGGGGGCGCCTACGAGCAGTACTTC.

Many counts were recorded for this clonotype. The chain employs TRBV7-7 and TRBJ2-5; 7 bases are a match to TRBD2. Germline trimming cut 5 bases from V and 0 bases from J; bases unmatched to any gene: 6. Germline-derived CDR1 and CDR2 are SSHAT and FNYEAQ (reference sequence). This CDR3 spans 15 amino acids. CDR3 DNA: TGTGCCAGCAGCCCCGGGAGGACGTACCAAGAGACCCAGTACTTC. Its translation: CASSPGRTYQETQYF.

At least ten counts were recorded for this clonotype. J is TRBJ2-2 and V is TRBV5-6; 9 bases line up with TRBD2. Looked up from germline, CDR1 is SGHDT and CDR2 is YYEEEE. The CDR3 has 14 residues. With V trimmed by 3 bases and J by 7 bases, 4 bases remained unmatched. CDR3 residues: CASSWGTSHGELFF. In DNA form, the CDR3 reads TGTGCCAGCAGCTGGGGGACTAGCCACGGGGAGCTGTTTTTT.

The gene calls are TRBV9 and TRBJ2-5, with D possibly matching TRBD2 (5 bases). The V gene's germline CDR1 is SGDLS and CDR2 YYNGEE. V lost 1 base and J 5 bases, leaving 12 bases between the germline ends. This CDR3 is built from 14 residues. The CDR3 region is CASSVNEGVETQYF. DNA of the CDR3: TGTGCCAGCAGCGTAAATGAGGGCGTGGAGACCCAGTACTTC.

CDR3 nucleotides: TGTGCCAGCAGCCCCGCCCGGCAGACGGTGTACTTC. This sequence encodes CASSPARQTVYF. The chain joins TRBV14 to TRBJ2-7; no reliable D call. The germline CDR1 and CDR2 sequences are SGHDN and FVKESK. With 4 bases removed from V and 12 bases from J, the gap between germline ends came to 16 bases. The CDR3 has 12 amino acids.

The CDR3 nucleotides read TGTGCCAGCAGTCCCTGGGGCGAAGAGACCCAGTACTTC. This sequence encodes CASSPWGEETQYF. The genes are TRBV12-3 or TRBV12-4 and TRBJ2-5; TRBD1 is a possible D gene (5 bases). The CDR3 spans 13 residues. V was clipped by 5 bases and J by 3 bases, with 10 bases between them.

The gene calls are TRBV19 and TRBJ2-2, with D maybe TRBD2 (7 bases). The length of the CDR3 is 15 residues. V dropped 8 bases and J dropped 4 bases, with 17 bases sitting between them. Germline CDR1 LNHDA, CDR2 SQIVND (reference sequence). As DNA, the CDR3 is TGTGCCAGTCGGAGGGCGGGGGCCAGCACCGGGGAGCTGTTTTTT. Translation: CASRRAGASTGELFF. Complete variable domain (other parts from reference TRBV19 and TRBJ2-2): DGGITQSPKYLFRKEGQNVTLSCEQNLNHDAMYWYRQDPGQGLRLIYYSQIVNDFQKGDIAEGYSVSREKKESFPLTVTSAQKNPTAFYLCASRRAGASTGELFFGEGSRLTVL.

This clonotype has a single count. The chain couples TRBV19 to TRBJ2-7, with 9 bases aligning to TRBD1. Trimming cost V 4 bases and J 5 bases; bases outside gene matches: 6. The CDR3 has 14 amino acids. The germline CDR1 and CDR2 sequences are LNHDA and SQIVND (reference sequence). In DNA, the CDR3 is TGTGCCAGTAGTAGATCGACAGGGGGAGACGAGCAGTACTTC. Its protein is CASSRSTGGDEQYF.

The CDR3 sequence is CATAPGGNTEAFF. CDR3 coding DNA: TGCGCCACCGCTCCAGGCGGGAACACTGAAGCTTTCTTT. The V and J genes are TRBV5-1 and TRBJ1-1; D is unresolved. This CDR3 comprises 13 residues. With 9 bases removed from V and 1 base from J, the gap between germline ends came to 13 bases. The germline CDR1 and CDR2 sequences are SGHRS and YFSETQ.

This clonotype was counted between two and nine times. V is TRBV4-1 and J is TRBJ2-7, with D hard to call. The germline V gene has CDR1 MGHRA and CDR2 YSYEKL. The CDR3 consists of 15 residues. With 0 bases removed from V and 0 bases from J, the gap between germline ends came to 9 bases. CDR3 loop: CASSQEAVLSYEQYF. CDR3 nucleotides: TGCGCCAGCAGCCAAGAGGCAGTCCTCTCCTACGAGCAGTACTTC.

This clonotype was observed a few times. This chain joins TRBV9 and TRBJ2-1, with a tentative D call TRBD2 (5 bases). Germline V lookup: CDR1 SGDLS, CDR2 YYNGEE. The length of the CDR3 is 16 residues. The V end lost 0 bases, the J end lost 2 bases, and 12 bases lay between the germline ends. CDR3 loop: CASSVVPSPTYNEQFF. The CDR3 nucleotides read TGTGCCAGCAGCGTAGTTCCTAGCCCAACCTACAATGAGCAGTTCTTC.

The chain combines TRBV6-5 with TRBJ1-6; TRBD1 matches 7 bases. The CDR3 length is 15 residues. Germline CDR1 and CDR2: MNHEY and SVGAGI. With 2 bases clipped from V and 7 bases from J, the junction kept 5 bases outside the gene matches. CDR3 in amino acids: CASSYRDSVNSPLHF. The CDR3 DNA reads as TGTGCCAGCAGTTACCGGGACAGCGTAAATTCACCCCTCCACTTT.

There are a few counts of this clonotype. The chain recombines TRBV6-2 or TRBV6-3 with TRBJ2-5; D is unclear. V was trimmed by 4 bases and J by 1 base, leaving 10 bases between them. The CDR3 consists of 14 residues. Per germline, CDR1 MNHEY and CDR2 SVGEGT. DNA of the CDR3: TGTGCCAGCAGTTCTCCCCGGTCCCAAGAGACCCAGTACTTC. It encodes CASSSPRSQETQYF.

Only one count was recorded for this clonotype. This chain uses TRBV4-3 with TRBJ1-1; TRBD1 matches 9 bases. The CDR3 is 16 residues long. Germline CDR1 LGHNA, CDR2 YSLEER. With 1 base clipped from V and 3 bases from J, the junction kept 6 bases outside the gene matches. CDR3 residues: CASSQAEGQGDTEAFF. CDR3 sequence (DNA): TGCGCCAGCAGCCAAGCGGAGGGACAGGGAGACACTGAAGCTTTCTTT.

The chain couples TRBV7-9 to TRBJ2-1; no clear D. CDR1 and CDR2 (germline): SEHNR, FQNEAQ (reference sequence). Trimming took 5 bases from V and 3 from J, leaving 11 bases between them. This CDR3 spans 14 amino acids. The chain's CDR3 is CASSADRYYNEQFF. CDR3 DNA sequence: TGTGCCAGCAGCGCCGACCGCTACTACAATGAGCAGTTCTTC.

This clonotype was seen many times. The CDR3 loop is CASSLDQAAGEKLFF. The CDR3 nucleotides are TGCGCCAGCAGCTTGGATCAGGCAGCGGGTGAAAAACTGTTTTTT. V usage is TRBV5-1 and J usage is TRBJ1-4; D is ambiguous. Between the trimmed V and J ends, which lost 0 bases and 7 bases, there was a span of 13 bases. Per germline, CDR1 SGHRS and CDR2 YFSETQ. This CDR3 has 15 residues.

The chain couples TRBV3-1 to TRBJ2-3; D remains unclear. Trimming left V 1 base short and J 6 bases short, with 8 bases between. The germline CDR1 and CDR2 sequences are LGHDT and YNNKEL (reference sequence). The length of the CDR3 is 13 residues. This CDR3 reads CASSQGLADTQYF. The CDR3 DNA reads as TGTGCCAGCAGCCAAGGGTTGGCTGATACGCAGTATTTT.

This chain uses TRBV7-9 with TRBJ1-3; D ambiguous. The CDR3 consists of 14 residues. Between the trimmed V and J ends, which lost 5 bases and 1 base, there was a span of 9 bases. Germline CDR1 SEHNR, CDR2 FQNEAQ (reference sequence). The CDR3 region has the DNA TGTGCCAGCAGCAAGACGGATTCTGGAAACACCATATATTTT. This codes for CASSKTDSGNTIYF.

The V call is TRBV24-1, the J call TRBJ1-1; 7 bases align to TRBD1. Germline V gives CDR1 KGHDR, CDR2 SFDVKD. CDR3 length equals 13 residues. The V and J ends lost 4 bases and 9 bases, in that order; junction bases with no gene match: 7. The CDR3 coding sequence is TGTGCCACCAGTGAAGGGACAGACCCGCAAGCTTTCTTT. Translated, it gives CATSEGTDPQAFF.